These 3 T cell receptor beta chains came from one sample sequenced in a study of T cell repertoires in ileal Crohn's disease. Some clones are missing from TCRdb's copy, which holds only in-frame ones; the method was immunoSEQ multiplex PCR. The profile shows around 8,800 clones, roughly four fifths of them singletons. Sequencing used ileal tissue. These TCRs come from an adult with Crohn's disease.

In this sample, this clone turned up once. The chain carries TRBV5-1 and TRBJ2-2, with D possibly TRBD1 on 5 matching bases. The germline V gene encodes CDR1 SGHRS and CDR2 YFSETQ. The CDR3 runs 15 residues. Trimming pared 0 bases from V and 0 bases from J, leaving 6 bases between. The CDR3 reads CASSLDRSNTGELFF. CDR3 nucleotide sequence: TGCGCCAGCAGCTTGGACAGGTCGAACACCGGGGAGCTGTTTTTT. Supplemented by reference TRBV5-1 and TRBJ2-2, the full variable domain reads KAGVTQTPRYLIKTRGQQVTLSCSPISGHRSVSWYQQTPGQGLQFLFEYFSETQRNKGNFPGRFSGRQFSNSRSEMNVSTLELGDSALYLCASSLDRSNTGELFFGEGSRLTVL.

The chain is built from TRBV5-1 and TRBJ1-4, with D unresolved. The CDR3 has 15 residues. Deletions cut 0 bases from V and 4 bases from J, with 10 bases between. CDR1 SGHRS and CDR2 YFSETQ come from the germline V gene. As DNA, the CDR3 is TGCGCCAGCAGCTTGGGGGGTCGGGATAATGAAAAACTGTTTTTT. Amino acid sequence: CASSLGGRDNEKLFF.

This clone was seen a handful of times. The chain couples TRBV27 to TRBJ1-1, with D tentatively TRBD1 (6 bases). From germline, CDR1 is MNHEY and CDR2 SMNVEV (reference sequence). The CDR3 is made up of 12 amino acids. With 11 bases removed from V and 1 base from J, the gap between germline ends came to 11 bases. The CDR3 sequence: CAAQGRNTEAFF. In nucleotides, the CDR3 is TGTGCCGCACAGGGACGGAACACTGAAGCTTTCTTT.